This TCR beta chain was recorded in a study of T cell responses to AZD1222 COVID-19 vaccine. Study-level results: Spike-specific TCR repertoires showed rising breadth and depth after two AZD1222 doses.

Profiled with immunoSEQ multiplex PCR; TCRdb holds only in-frame clones, not every one. Of 70,000 or so clones listed, more than 70% are singletons. Concerning this clone itself: What it recognizes is unknown.

The CDR3 sequence is 14 residues long. CDR1 and CDR2 (germline): LNHNV, YYDKDF (reference sequence). V lost 1 base to trimming and J lost 3 bases, with 6 bases between them. The gene calls are TRBV15 and TRBJ2-2; D remains ambiguous. The sequence was collected from an adult in good health. The specimen was peripheral blood, collected on day 0 of AZD1222 vaccination. In DNA, the CDR3 is TGTGCCACCAGCAGAGTGGGCGACACCGGGGAGCTGTTTTTT. Translating it yields CATSRVGDTGELFF.